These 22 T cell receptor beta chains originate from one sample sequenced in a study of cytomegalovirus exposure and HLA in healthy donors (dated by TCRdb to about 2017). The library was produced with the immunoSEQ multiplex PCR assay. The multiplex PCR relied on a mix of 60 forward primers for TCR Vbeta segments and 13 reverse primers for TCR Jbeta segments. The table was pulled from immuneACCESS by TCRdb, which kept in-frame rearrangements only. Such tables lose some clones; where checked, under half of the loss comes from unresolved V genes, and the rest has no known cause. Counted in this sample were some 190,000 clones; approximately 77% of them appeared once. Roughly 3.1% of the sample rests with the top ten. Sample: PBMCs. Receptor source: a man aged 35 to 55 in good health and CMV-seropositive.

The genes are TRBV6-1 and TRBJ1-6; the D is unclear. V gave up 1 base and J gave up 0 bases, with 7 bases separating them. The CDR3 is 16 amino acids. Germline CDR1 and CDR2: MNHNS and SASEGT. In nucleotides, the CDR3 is TGTGCCAGCAGTGAAGGGTGGAGCTCCTATAATTCACCCCTCCACTTT. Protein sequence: CASSEGWSSYNSPLHF.

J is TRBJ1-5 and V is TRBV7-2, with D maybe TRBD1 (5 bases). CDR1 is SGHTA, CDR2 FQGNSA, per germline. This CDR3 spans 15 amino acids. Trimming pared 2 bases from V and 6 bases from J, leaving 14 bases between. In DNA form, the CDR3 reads TGTGCCAGCAGCTTAATGGGGGGGGAGGGTCAGCCCCAGCATTTT. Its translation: CASSLMGGEGQPQHF.

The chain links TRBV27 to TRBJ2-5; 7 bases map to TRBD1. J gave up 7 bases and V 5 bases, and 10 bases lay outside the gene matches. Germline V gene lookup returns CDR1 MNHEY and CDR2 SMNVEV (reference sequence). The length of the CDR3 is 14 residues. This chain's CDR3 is CASSPRQGSGTQYF. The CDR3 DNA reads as TGTGCCAGCAGTCCCCGACAGGGTTCAGGGACCCAGTACTTC.

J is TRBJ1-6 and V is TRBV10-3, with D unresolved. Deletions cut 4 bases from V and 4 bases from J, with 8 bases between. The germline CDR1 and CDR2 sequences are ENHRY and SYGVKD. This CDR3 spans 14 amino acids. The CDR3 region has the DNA TGTGCCATCAGTGGCGGGGATTATAATTCACCCCTCCACTTT. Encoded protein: CAISGGDYNSPLHF.

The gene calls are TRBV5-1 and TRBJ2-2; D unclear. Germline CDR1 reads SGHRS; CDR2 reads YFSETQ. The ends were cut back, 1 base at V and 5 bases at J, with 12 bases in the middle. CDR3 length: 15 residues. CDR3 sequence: CASSLRQSPTGELFF. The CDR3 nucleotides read TGCGCCAGCAGCTTGCGTCAGTCTCCTACCGGGGAGCTGTTTTTT.

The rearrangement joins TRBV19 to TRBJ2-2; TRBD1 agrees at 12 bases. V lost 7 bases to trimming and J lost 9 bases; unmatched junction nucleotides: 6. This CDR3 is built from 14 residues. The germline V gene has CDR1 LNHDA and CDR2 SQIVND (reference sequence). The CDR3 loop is CASTGTGGIRELFF. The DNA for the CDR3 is TGTGCCAGTACCGGGACAGGGGGCATCCGGGAGCTGTTTTTT.

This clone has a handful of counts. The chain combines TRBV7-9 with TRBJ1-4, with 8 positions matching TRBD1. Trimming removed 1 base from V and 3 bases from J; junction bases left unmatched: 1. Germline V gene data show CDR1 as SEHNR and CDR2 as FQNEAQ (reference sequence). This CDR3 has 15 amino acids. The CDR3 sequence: CASSLVGQANEKLFF. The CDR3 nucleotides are TGTGCCAGCAGCTTAGTGGGACAGGCTAATGAAAAACTGTTTTTT.

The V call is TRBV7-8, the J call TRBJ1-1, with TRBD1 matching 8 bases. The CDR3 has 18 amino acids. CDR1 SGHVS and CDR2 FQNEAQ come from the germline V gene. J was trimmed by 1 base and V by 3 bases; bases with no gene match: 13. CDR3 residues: CASSFKMGNRGRNTEAFF. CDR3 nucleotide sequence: TGTGCCAGCAGCTTTAAAATGGGAAACAGGGGGAGGAACACTGAAGCTTTCTTT.

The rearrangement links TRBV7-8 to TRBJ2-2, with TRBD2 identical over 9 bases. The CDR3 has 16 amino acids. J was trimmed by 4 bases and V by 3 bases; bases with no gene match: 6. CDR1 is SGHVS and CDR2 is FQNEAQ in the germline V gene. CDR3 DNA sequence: TGTGCCAGCAGCTTGGGGGCGACTAGCGGCACCGGGGAGCTGTTTTTT. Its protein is CASSLGATSGTGELFF.

CDR3 amino acids: CASGLGLEGTDTQYF. For the CDR3, the DNA is TGTGCTAGTGGTTTGGGTCTTGAGGGCACAGATACGCAGTATTTT. The chain is built from TRBV12-5 and TRBJ2-3; D gene unclear. This CDR3 has 15 amino acids. Trimming removed 1 base from V and 1 base from J, with 9 bases in between. Germline CDR1 reads LGHNT; CDR2 reads FRNRAP.

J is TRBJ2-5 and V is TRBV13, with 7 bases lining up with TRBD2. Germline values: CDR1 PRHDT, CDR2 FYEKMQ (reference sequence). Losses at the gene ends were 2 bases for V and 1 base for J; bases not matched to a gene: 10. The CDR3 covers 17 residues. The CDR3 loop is CASSLRPILAAQETQYF. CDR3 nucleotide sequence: TGTGCCAGCAGCTTACGTCCGATTCTAGCGGCCCAAGAGACCCAGTACTTC.

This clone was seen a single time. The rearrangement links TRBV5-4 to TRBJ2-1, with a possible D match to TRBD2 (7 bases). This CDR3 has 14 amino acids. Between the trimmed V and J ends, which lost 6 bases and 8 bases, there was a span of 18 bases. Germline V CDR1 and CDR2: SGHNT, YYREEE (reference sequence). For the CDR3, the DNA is TGTGCCAGCATGCTGGGCGGGGGCCGGGATGAGCAGTTCTTC. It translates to CASMLGGGRDEQFF.

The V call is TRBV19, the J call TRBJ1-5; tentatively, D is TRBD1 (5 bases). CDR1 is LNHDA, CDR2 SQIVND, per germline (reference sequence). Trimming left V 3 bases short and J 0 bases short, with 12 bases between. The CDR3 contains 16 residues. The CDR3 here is CASSIGGGNSNQPQHF. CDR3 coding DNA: TGTGCCAGTAGTATTGGGGGGGGGAATAGCAATCAGCCCCAGCATTTT. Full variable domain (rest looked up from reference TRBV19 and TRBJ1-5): DGGITQSPKYLFRKEGQNVTLSCEQNLNHDAMYWYRQDPGQGLRLIYYSQIVNDFQKGDIAEGYSVSREKKESFPLTVTSAQKNPTAFYLCASSIGGGNSNQPQHFGDGTRLSIL.

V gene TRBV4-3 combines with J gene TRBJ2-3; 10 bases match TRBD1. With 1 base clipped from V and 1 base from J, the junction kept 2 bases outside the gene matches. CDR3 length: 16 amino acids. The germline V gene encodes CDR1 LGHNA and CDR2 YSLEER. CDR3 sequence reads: CASSQGGTGGTDTQYF. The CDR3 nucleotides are TGCGCCAGCAGCCAAGGGGGGACAGGGGGCACAGATACGCAGTATTTT.

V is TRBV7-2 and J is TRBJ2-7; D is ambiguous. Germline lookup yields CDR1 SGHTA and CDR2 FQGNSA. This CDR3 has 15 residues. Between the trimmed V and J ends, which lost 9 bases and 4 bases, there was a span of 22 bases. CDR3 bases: TGTGCCAGTATTTTAAAGCAAAAGGCGGCATACGAGCAGTACTTC. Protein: CASILKQKAAYEQYF.

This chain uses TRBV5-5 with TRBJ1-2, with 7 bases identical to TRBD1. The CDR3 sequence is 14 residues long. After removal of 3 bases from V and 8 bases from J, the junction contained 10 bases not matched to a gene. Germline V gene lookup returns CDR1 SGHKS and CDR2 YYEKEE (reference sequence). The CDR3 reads CASSSTGTVSGYTF. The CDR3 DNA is TGTGCCAGCAGCTCGACAGGGACTGTTTCGGGCTACACCTTC.

The CDR3 coding sequence is TGTGCCAGCAGCCCCCAACCGGGAGGAGGGATTAGCACAGATACGCAGTATTTT. Its translation is CASSPQPGGGISTDTQYF. The rearrangement joins TRBV4-2 to TRBJ2-3; 7 bases agree with TRBD2. Germline V gene data show CDR1 as LGHNA and CDR2 as YNFKEQ. CDR3 length equals 18 residues. Germline trimming cut 4 bases from V and 0 bases from J; bases unmatched to any gene: 13.

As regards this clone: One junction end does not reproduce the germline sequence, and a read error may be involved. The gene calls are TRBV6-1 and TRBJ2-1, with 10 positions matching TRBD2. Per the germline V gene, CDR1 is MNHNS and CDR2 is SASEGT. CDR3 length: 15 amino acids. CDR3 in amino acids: CAISEIGTSAIEQFF. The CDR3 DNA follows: TGTGCCATCAGTGAAATTGGGACTAGCGCTATTGAGCAGTTCTTC.

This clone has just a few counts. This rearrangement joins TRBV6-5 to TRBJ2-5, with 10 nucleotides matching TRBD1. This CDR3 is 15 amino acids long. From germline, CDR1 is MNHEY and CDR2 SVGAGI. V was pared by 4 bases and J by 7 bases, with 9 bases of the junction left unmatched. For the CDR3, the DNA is TGTGCCAGCAGTTCCGGGGACAGGGGCCTGCGGACCCAGTACTTC. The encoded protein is CASSSGDRGLRTQYF.

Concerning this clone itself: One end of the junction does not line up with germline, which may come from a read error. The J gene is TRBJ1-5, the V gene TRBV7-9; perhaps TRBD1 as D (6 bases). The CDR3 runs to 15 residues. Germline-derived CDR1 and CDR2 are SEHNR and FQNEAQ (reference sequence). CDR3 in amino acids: CSSSSQGQGNQPQHF. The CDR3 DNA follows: TGTTCCAGCAGCTCCCAGGGGCAGGGCAATCAGCCCCAGCATTTT.

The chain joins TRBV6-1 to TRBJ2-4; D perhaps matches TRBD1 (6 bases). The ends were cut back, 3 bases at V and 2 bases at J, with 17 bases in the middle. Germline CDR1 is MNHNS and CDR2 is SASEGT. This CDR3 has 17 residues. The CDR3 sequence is CASSDWGSTGTKNIQYF. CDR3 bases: TGTGCCAGCAGTGATTGGGGGTCCACAGGGACCAAAAACATTCAGTACTTC.

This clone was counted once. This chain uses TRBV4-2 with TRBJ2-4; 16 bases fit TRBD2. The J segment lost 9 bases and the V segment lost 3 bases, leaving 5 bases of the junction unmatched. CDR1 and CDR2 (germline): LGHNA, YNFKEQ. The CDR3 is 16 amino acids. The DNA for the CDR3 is TGTGCCAGCAGCCAGTCCGGGACTAGCGGGAGGGTCATTCAGTACTTC. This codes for CASSQSGTSGRVIQYF.